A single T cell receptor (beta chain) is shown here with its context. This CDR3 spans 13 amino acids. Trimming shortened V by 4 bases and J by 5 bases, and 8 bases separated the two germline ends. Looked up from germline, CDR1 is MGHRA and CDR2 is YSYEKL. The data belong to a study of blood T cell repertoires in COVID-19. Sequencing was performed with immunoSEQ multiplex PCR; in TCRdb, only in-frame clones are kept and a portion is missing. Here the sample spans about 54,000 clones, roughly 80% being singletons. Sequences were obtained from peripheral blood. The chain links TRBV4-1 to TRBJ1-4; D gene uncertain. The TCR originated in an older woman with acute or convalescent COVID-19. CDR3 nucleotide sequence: TGCGCCAGCAGCCCCCTCCCGAATGAAAAACTGTTTTTT. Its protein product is CASSPLPNEKLFF.